This T cell receptor beta chain was identified during a study of blood T cell repertoires in COVID-19. In the study overall: Samples representing acute and convalescent COVID-19 were sourced from the United States, Italy and Spain. Sample material is recorded as cDNA or gDNA derived from T cells, B-cell-depleted T cells, or PBMCs.

As handled by the study authors: Reference gene primers were amplified, and this amplification served to estimate nucleated cell counts. TCRdb's copy holds only in-frame clones and misses some; the assay was immunoSEQ multiplex PCR. Clone size and V and J calls were adopted from that table, with D and trimming inferred from the DNA. This sample has some 240,000 clones, with roughly 80% found just once. The sample comprised peripheral blood. The source is a woman in her sixties or seventies with active or convalescent COVID-19.

DNA of the CDR3: TGTGCCACCAGCAGGGGGGGGTTCACAGATACGCAGTATTTT. This gives the protein CATSRGGFTDTQYF. The chain is built from TRBV15 and TRBJ2-3; 7 nucleotides match TRBD2. This CDR3 spans 14 amino acids. Germline CDR1 and CDR2: LNHNV and YYDKDF (reference sequence). Unmatched junction bases numbered 2, after V lost 3 bases and J lost 2 bases. Looking up the rest from reference TRBV15 and TRBJ2-3 gives the full variable domain: DAMVIQNPRYQVTQFGKPVTLSCSQTLNHNVMYWYQQKSSQAPKLLFHYYDKDFNNEADTPDNFQSRRPNTSFCFLDIRSPGLGDTAMYLCATSRGGFTDTQYFGPGTRLTVL.